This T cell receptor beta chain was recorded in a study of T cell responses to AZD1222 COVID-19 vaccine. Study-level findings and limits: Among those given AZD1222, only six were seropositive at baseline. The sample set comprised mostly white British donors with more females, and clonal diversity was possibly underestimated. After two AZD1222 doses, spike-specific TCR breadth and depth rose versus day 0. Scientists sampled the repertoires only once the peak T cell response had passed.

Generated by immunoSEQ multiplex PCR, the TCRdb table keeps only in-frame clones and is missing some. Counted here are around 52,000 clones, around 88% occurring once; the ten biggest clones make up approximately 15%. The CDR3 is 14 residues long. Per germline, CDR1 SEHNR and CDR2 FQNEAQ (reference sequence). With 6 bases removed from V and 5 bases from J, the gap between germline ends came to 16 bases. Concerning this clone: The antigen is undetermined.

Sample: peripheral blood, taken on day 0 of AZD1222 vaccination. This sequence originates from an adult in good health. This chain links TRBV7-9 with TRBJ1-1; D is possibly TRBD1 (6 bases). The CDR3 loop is CASRPDRLGTEAFF. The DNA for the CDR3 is TGTGCCAGCAGACCCGACAGGCTGGGTACTGAAGCTTTCTTT.